This T cell receptor beta chain was documented in a study of sequential checkpoint blockade in melanoma (dated 2019 in TCRdb). About the full investigation: Using 1:1 randomization, the trial assigned patients either to first-line nivolumab followed by ipilimumab (arm A) or to ipilimumab followed by nivolumab (arm B). Maintenance nivolumab came after each of the two trial sequences.

Broad study findings and their caveats: The model for predicting response that combines TCR metrics with mutation burden needs to be validated in larger, independent patient cohorts.

The intended sense of this specimen's treatment or condition label: randomized to nivolumab then ipilimumab (arm A) or the reverse (arm B). No trial patient had received prior DNA-damaging chemotherapy. On a FACS Aria II flow cytometer, live CD3+CD8+ cells that were negative for CD19 and CD56 were sorted from thawed PBMCs. Samples were obtained from patients with melanoma enrolled in CheckMate 064, a randomized, open-label phase II trial of sequential checkpoint blockade. Leukapheresis was used to collect peripheral blood mononuclear cells, which were then purified with Ficoll-Paque and frozen in human serum with about 9.3% DMSO. Immediately after sorting, the purity of the sorted blood CD3+CD8+ cells was confirmed to be >95%, and DNA was then extracted. V lost 4 bases and J lost 5 bases, and the count of bases not matched to a germline gene is 15. Based on the germline V gene (reference sequence), the CDR1 and CDR2 sequences are SEHNR and FQNEAQ. The CDR3 measures 17 amino acids from cysteine to phenylalanine. Kept here is only the CDR3 DNA, which spans 51 bases and is read in frame from base 1.

The immunoSEQ Assay was used to immunosequence TCRbeta CDR3 regions from genomic DNA. Prior to high-throughput sequencing, genomic DNA was amplified by bias-controlled multiplex PCR. The authors' analysis ran thus. To quantify the absolute abundance of each unique TCRbeta CDR3 region, the sequences were collapsed and filtered. Clonality, defined as 1 minus Pielou's evenness, was calculated using productive rearrangements only. Clones with significantly greater frequencies in on-treatment versus baseline samples were identified using a previously published method. TCRdb mirrors the immuneACCESS table, restricted to in-frame sequences. Some clones are absent from its copies; in checked studies, under half trace to an unresolved V gene, and the reason for the others is unknown. Clonal size and the V and J genes are those of that table, whereas D and trimming came from the DNA. The sample data list over 25,000 clones, and roughly 84% of these were observed just once. Approximately 20% of the sample comes from the top ten.

A remark on this clone: It lacks a known antigen. No base quality values were provided; no much bigger clone lies one nucleotide off.

The source is a human donor with melanoma. This chain is built from TRBV7-9 and TRBJ2-5, and TRBD2 matches 8 of the central bases. The sample here was CD8+ T cells sorted from blood (inferred from file names), taken from a patient given nivolumab and ipilimumab in sequence. The DNA is as follows: TGTGCCAGCAGCTACGGGATAGCGGGATTAATTGGGGAGACCCAGTACTTC. It translates to CASSYGIAGLIGETQYF.